This section outlines one T cell receptor (beta chain) sequence together with its context. The specificity of this receptor is unknown. Base qualities are not provided; no much larger clone lies one nucleotide away. The library was obtained by the immunoSEQ multiplex PCR assay. For the multiplex PCR, a mixture combining 60 forward primers for TCR Vbeta segments and 13 reverse primers for TCR Jbeta segments was used. Amplification of the CDR3 region of rearranged TCR beta genes was performed with a multiplex PCR assay on genomic DNA. On the Illumina HiSeq System, the amplified TCR beta libraries were sequenced as 87-base-pair reads. For the original study's pipeline: A later analysis tallied around 80 million unique TCR beta chains across the 650 to 750 repertoires, and around 9.9 million of those chains were shared by two or more donors. A nearest-neighbor algorithm error-corrected the raw reads and collapsed the reads into unique sequences, merging closely related sequences to remove PCR and sequencing errors. V, D and J gene segments were assigned by aligning CDR3 sequences to IMGT reference sequences. For a sequence to be retained, at least a six-nucleotide match to both a V gene segment and a J gene segment was required. A rearrangement counted as productive if the CDR3 had no stop codons and remained in frame with V and J, and every other rearrangement counted as non-productive. CDR3 was defined according to IMGT convention as the region running from the second conserved V-encoded cysteine to the conserved J-encoded phenylalanine. The earlier analysis of more than 450 of the donors excluded sequences that lacked an unambiguous match to a single V gene segment. In an earlier analysis of approximately 590 of the donors, a V segment was called functional when productive rearrangements were above 56.7%, and segregating when the standard deviation between donors exceeded 5%. A statistical classification framework was built to diagnose cytomegalovirus status from the catalog of TCR beta chain sequences. In a later analysis, TCR nucleotide sequences were compared against IMGT/GENE-DB human TR gene sequences so that V and J genes could be assigned. In a later analysis, CDR3 sequences and most-parsimonious VDJ recombination scenarios were assigned using the TCRdist pipeline. In a later analysis, each TCR beta chain was defined by its CDR3 amino acid sequence together with its V-gene family, and reads without a unique V-gene family were excluded. In a later analysis, approximately 640 highly shared, low-generation-probability nucleotide sequences were removed to address suspected cross-contamination and a sequencing artifact. For each public chain, a later analysis derived a clonal expansion index from normalized ranks of inferred template counts within each repertoire. In a later analysis, generation probabilities were computed using a VDJ recombination model fitted to out-of-frame rearrangements, and the results were checked against IGoR. A later analysis scored TCR-TCR, TCR-HLA and TCR-CMV co-occurrence with hypergeometric tests, applying a repertoire-size bias correction to TCR pairs. A later analysis estimated false discovery rates by permuting HLA or CMV assignments 20 times. In a later analysis, co-occurring TCRs were grouped with DBSCAN, and TCRdist sequence similarity was added when clustering was performed within HLA-allele-positive subsets. Repertoires with fewer than 30,000 or more than 120,000 public chains were left out of co-occurrence clustering, as were a handful of repertoires with anomalous nucleotide sharing. TCRdb provides this immuneACCESS table in a form limited to in-frame rearrangements. Some clones are lacking; in checked studies, under half of them reflect an unresolved V gene, and why the rest are absent is not known. Clonal size and the V and J genes are those of that table, whereas D and trimming came from the DNA. Across this sample there are 30,000 to 40,000 clones, with around 77% seen only once. The ten biggest clones cover approximately 8% of the sample.

In total, approximately 700 healthy bone marrow donors made up the cohort. All cohort members were sampled while nominally healthy, although unrecorded immune exposures were likely present. The donor tested CMV seropositive and was one of the 289 seropositive cohort members. A peripheral blood sample was provided by each donor, and peripheral blood mononuclear cells were used for TCR beta sequencing. The Qiagen DNeasy Blood Extraction Kit was used to extract genomic DNA from the blood cell samples. The data derive from a study of cytomegalovirus exposure and HLA in healthy donors (dated by TCRdb to about 2017). Regarding the complete study: According to an earlier analysis of several hundred of the donors, 150 million to 200 million T cells yielded 95 million to 140 million unique TCR beta sequences and roughly 280 Gb of sequence data. An early release that covered about 600 HLA-typed donors contained approximately 290 gigabases of sequencing data and around 85 million unique TCR sequences. Among the roughly 370 genotyped donors, more than 70% belonged to the genetic ancestry cluster associated with self-reported Caucasian donors. The study aimed to test whether cataloging public T cell receptors could reveal signatures of past pathogen exposure. The study used immunosequencing to profile the T cell repertoires of approximately 630 subjects and linked those repertoires to cytomegalovirus serostatus. A separate validation cohort of roughly 130 different subjects was used in addition to the approximately 610-subject first cohort. To predict cytomegalovirus infection status, the study combined high-throughput TCR immunosequencing, statistical association of individual TCRs with disease status, and machine learning. To study patterns of TCR occurrence, a later analysis re-analyzed previously published TCR beta repertoires from 666 donors and added high-resolution HLA genotyping. Rather than using new phenotypic data, the later analysis identified candidate immune exposures from TCR beta sequences and from how often those sequences occurred across donors. In an earlier analysis of 587 of the donors, high-throughput TCR beta sequencing was used to judge whether each TCR beta V gene segment behaved as functional or pseudogenic. Donor age, sex, ethnicity and CMV serostatus were compiled alongside the repertoire data. In a later genetic analysis, genome-wide SNP genotypes for about three fifths of the roughly 670 donors were used, and that subset was treated as a discovery cohort. Every discovery cohort repertoire had been produced on one sequencing platform. Class I and class II HLA loci were covered by the typing at four-digit resolution. The number of donors typed differed by locus, with 629-630 for A, B, C, DRB1 and DQB1, around 500 for DQA1, 606 for DPA1, and about 450 for DPB1. Several DR-DQ haplotypes were treated as single units for association and clustering because of strong linkage in the cohort. On average, about 240,000 unique TCR beta nucleotide sequences were sequenced per donor among 300 to 500 genotyped donors of the cohort, with approximately 18% of those sequences being non-productive. Findings and caveats that apply to the study as a whole: Across donors, most TCR sequences were observed very rarely, whereas some public TCRs were present in many individuals. A further reported finding was that TCR beta sequences accurately predicted the HLA-A and HLA-B alleles for most subjects in the first cohort. A later analysis associated 15,000 to 20,000 TCR beta sequences with specific HLA alleles at a false discovery rate of 0.05. Most CMV-associated TCR beta chains appeared to be HLA-restricted in a later analysis, and the HLA associations seemed to be driven largely by CMV exposure. HLA typing was unavailable for some donors at each locus, so association tests used only the typed subset. Assigning TCR associations to individual alleles was difficult when HLA alleles, especially DR and DQ, strongly co-occurred. Immune exposure information for the cohort was limited to CMV serostatus. In vitro tests confirmed that a few of the cytomegalovirus-associated TCR beta chains recognize cytomegalovirus antigens. It was suggested by the authors that the approach could potentially be generalized to other disease states and immunological phenotypes. The cohort was sequenced for TCR beta chains only, and without alpha or paired-chain data the features that could be detected were limited. Because counts were too low, seventeen rarely observed V segments, including chromosome 9 orphons, were left out of the earlier analysis of some 640 of the donors. Linkage disequilibrium might explain the correlated functional status among segregating V segments, but an unknown experimental factor could not be ruled out. The 87-base-pair reads could not distinguish some IMGT-functional V segments, including TRBV6-2 and TRBV6-3, so those segments were excluded. In a later analysis, several top co-occurrence clusters were reported to appear linked to parvovirus B19, influenza, CMV and Epstein-Barr virus. A total of 150 to 200 TCR beta chains were listed by the study as associated with cytomegalovirus. Compared with equally common non-associated chains, HLA-associated TCR beta chains in a later analysis were more clonally expanded and had lower generation probabilities. In a later genetic analysis, fewer N-insertions in productive TCRs were reported among donors in an Asian-associated ancestry cluster than the 666-donor mean. The classifier was reported to diagnose cytomegalovirus status with high specificity and sensitivity in both the original and validation cohorts. In an earlier analysis of roughly 500 of the donors, most TCR beta V segments appeared in productive rearrangements about 87% or about 30% of the time, broadly matching IMGT annotations. V-gene and J-gene trimming of TCR beta chains was associated with a missense DCLRE1C variant in a later genetic analysis, and the association was replicated in an independent cohort. A cluster of highly shared sequence variants was judged likely to be a technical artifact of the sequencing pipeline. Roughly uniform sequencing depth across donors was assumed in presence/absence analyses, although this assumption may not hold. In a later analysis, the rate of TCR association differed among HLA loci, with DRB1 alleles having the most associated TCRs and HLA-C alleles having the fewest.

Deletion took 5 bases off V and 11 bases off J, with a span of 20 bases between the germline ends. The CDR3 measures 14 amino acids from cysteine to phenylalanine. The entry retains the CDR3 DNA only, 42 bases that are in frame from base 1. The germline V gene supplies CDR1 SGHTA and CDR2 FQGTGA. Sample: PBMCs. This TCR derives from a woman in her 30s in good health and CMV-seropositive. Recombination connected TRBV7-3 to TRBJ2-3, with the identity of the D gene unclear. The bases read TGTGCCAGCAGCCCAAGGCCCGCGGCGGAGCAGCAGTATTTT. Its protein is CASSPRPAAEQQYF.